The sequence of this TCR beta chain was determined in a study of identical twins. Broader study findings: It was possible that invariant MAIT and iNKT cells partly confounded the zero-insertion analyses. Cord blood beta clonotypes present at high abundance carried fewer insertions; no such pattern appeared in memory repertoires.

This CDR3 contains 13 residues. Per the germline V gene, CDR1 is MNHNS and CDR2 is SASEGT. The trim removed 4 bases at V and 7 bases at J, leaving 6 bases unmatched. TCRdb passed the 5' RACE reads through MiXCR, listing each CDR3 protein once. Of nearly 250,000 distinct CDR3 sequences in the sample, about 7% are singletons; the top ten hold 3.5% to 4%. Comment on this clonotype: The antigen remains undetermined.

In every case, the donor was a healthy Caucasian. In addition, the sample was reused for a study of yellow fever vaccine responses in identical twins. From that study: The T cell response to vaccination in identical twins was reportedly partly convergent and partly personalized.

This TCR was sampled from a woman aged 18-30 years in good health. The V gene is TRBV6-1, the J gene TRBJ2-7; 8 positions match TRBD1. The sequencing sample was made of memory (CD45RO+) T cells sorted from blood. The CDR3 spells CASSGTGIGEQYF. DNA of the CDR3: TGTGCCAGCAGTGGGACAGGGATTGGGGAGCAGTACTTC.